This T cell receptor (beta chain) was documented in a study of CD8+CD57+ T cells in acquired aplastic anemia (dated by TCRdb to 2016 to 2019). The study in broad terms: Extracted DNA from sorted CD4+ and CD8+ cells averaged around 3.2 ug, ranging from roughly 0.17 to 27.4 ug. CD8+CD57+ expansion was defined as a frequency above the mean frequency observed in healthy subjects.

For this clonotype: Its binding antigen is unknown. At one of its ends the junction is not consistent with the germline gene, which may arise from a read error.

Spanning cysteine to phenylalanine, the CDR3 consists of 14 amino acids. Only CDR3 DNA remains: 42 bases, in frame from the first base. CDR1 is given as WSHSY and CDR2 as SAAADI, both from the germline V gene. Expansion of CD8+CD57+ cells had been shown by flow cytometry in the patients chosen for sequencing. All patients had severe acquired aplastic anemia diagnosed by International Study of Aplastic Anemia and Agranulocytosis and Camitta criteria. At the time blood was sampled, none of the patients had received any therapy. In this study, sorted CD4+ and CD8+ T cells from the blood of healthy subjects and of severe aplastic anemia patients had their TCR repertoires deep-sequenced. Patients were enrolled under clinicaltrials.gov protocols 00001620, 01623167, 00001397, 00071045, 00081523 and 00961064 in the USA. Ficoll-Paque density gradient centrifugation was used to isolate peripheral blood mononuclear cells. Before DNA was extracted, CD4+ and CD8+ T cells were sorted using either FACS or magnetic beads.

Genomic DNA was used as template for profiling of TCR beta VDJ combinations and CDR3 sequences. TCR repertoire sequencing was run on an Illumina HiSeq 2000. Concerning the study's data processing: TRBV/TRBJ rearrangement plots, CDR3 size and DJ length profiles, and Simpson's diversity index were used to evaluate the repertoires. The most abundant DNA sequence in the deep sequencing data was taken as the immunodominant clone. CDR3 amino acid sequences were checked for sharing across subjects and were also compared against the VDJdb database and published repertoires. TCRdb trimmed the raw reads at Q25, called clones with MiXCR and kept productive beta chains. Merged by CDR3 protein, the rows form single entries marked with the most common genes and DNA. These V and J calls originate from TCRdb's pipeline instead of the authors' own analysis. The sample has under 200,000 distinct CDR3 sequences on record, over 40% of them singletons. The ten top clones hold about 2.9% of the sample.

Beyond this particular receptor, the publication reports: Between patients and healthy controls, no significant difference in CD8+ Simpson's diversity was found (P=0.060). Approximately 31 CD8+ CDR3 sequences were found in both patients and controls but appeared to be highly expressed in patients and within the immunodominant clones of the patients.

The TCR was taken from a human donor with aplastic anemia. Sequencing input: sorted CD4+, CD8+, or CD8+CD57+ T cells (not recorded which) from PBMCs. Recombination connected TRBV10-2 to TRBJ2-3; the D region is possibly TRBD1 or TRBD2, each matching across 5 bases. In nucleotides, the sequence is TGTGCCAGCAGCTTGGGCAGGGAGCTCGGTACGCAGTATTTT. It specifies CASSLGRELGTQYF.